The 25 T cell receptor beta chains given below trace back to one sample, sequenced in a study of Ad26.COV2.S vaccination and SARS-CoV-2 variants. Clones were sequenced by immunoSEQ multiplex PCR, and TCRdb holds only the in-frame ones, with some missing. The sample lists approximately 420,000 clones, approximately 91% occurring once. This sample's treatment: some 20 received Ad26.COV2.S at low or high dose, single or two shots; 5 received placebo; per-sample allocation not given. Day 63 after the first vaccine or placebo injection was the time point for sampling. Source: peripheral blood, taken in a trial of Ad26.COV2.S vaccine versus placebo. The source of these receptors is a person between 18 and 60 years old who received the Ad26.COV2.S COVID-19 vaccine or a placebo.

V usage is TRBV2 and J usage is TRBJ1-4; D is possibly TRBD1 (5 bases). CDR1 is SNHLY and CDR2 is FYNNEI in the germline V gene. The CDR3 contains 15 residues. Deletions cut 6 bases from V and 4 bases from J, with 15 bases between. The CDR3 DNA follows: TGTGCCAGCAGAGCCACCGGGACGGTTAATGAAAAACTGTTTTTT. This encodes CASRATGTVNEKLFF.

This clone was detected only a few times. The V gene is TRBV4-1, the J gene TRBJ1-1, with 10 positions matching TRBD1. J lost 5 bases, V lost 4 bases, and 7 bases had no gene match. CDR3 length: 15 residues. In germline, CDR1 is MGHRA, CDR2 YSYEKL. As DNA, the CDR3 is TGCGCCAGCAGCCCTTGGACAGGGGGTGGGACTGAAGCTTTCTTT. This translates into CASSPWTGGGTEAFF.

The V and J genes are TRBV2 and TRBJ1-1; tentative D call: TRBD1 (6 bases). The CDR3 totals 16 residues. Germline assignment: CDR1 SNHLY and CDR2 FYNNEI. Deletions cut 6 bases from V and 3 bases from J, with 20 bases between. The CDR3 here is CASRGQIYKGHTEAFF. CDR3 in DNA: TGTGCCAGCAGAGGACAGATTTATAAGGGGCACACTGAAGCTTTCTTT.

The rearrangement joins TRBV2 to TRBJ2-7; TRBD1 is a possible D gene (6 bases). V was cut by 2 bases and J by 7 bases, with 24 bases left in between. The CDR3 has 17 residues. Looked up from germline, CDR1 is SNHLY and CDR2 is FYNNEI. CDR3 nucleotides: TGTGCCAGCAGTGAACCACCAGGGGTATATTACCTACAGGAGCAGTACTTC. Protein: CASSEPPGVYYLQEQYF.

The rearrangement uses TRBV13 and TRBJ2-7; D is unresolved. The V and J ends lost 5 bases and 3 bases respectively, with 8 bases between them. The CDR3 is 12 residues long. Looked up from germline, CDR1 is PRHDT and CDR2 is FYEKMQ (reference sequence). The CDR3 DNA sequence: TGTGCCAGCAGCCTCCAACACTACGAGCAGTACTTC. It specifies CASSLQHYEQYF. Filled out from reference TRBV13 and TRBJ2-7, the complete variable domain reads AAGVIQSPRHLIKEKRETATLKCYPIPRHDTVYWYQQGPGQDPQFLISFYEKMQSDKGSIPDRFSAQQFSDYHSELNMSSLELGDSALYFCASSLQHYEQYFGPGTRLTVT.

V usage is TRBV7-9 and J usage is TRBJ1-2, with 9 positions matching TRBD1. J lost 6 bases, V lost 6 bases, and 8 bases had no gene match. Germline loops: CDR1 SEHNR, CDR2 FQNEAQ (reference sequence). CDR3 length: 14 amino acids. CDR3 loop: CASSSTGGRDGYTF. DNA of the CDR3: TGTGCCAGCAGTTCAACAGGGGGCCGCGATGGCTACACCTTC.

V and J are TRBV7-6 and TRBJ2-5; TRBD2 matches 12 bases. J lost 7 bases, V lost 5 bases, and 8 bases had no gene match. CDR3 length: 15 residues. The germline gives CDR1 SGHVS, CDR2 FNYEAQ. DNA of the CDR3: TGTGCCAGCAGCGCGCTAGCGGGGGGGCTACGGACCCAGTACTTC. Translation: CASSALAGGLRTQYF.

CDR3 coding DNA: TGTGCCAGCAGCCCTAGAATTCCCTCCCACTATGGCTACACCTTC. Residues: CASSPRIPSHYGYTF. The rearrangement joins TRBV7-8 to TRBJ1-2; D is undetermined. The CDR3 is 15 amino acids. Deletions cut 5 bases from V and 3 bases from J, with 16 bases between. Per the germline V gene, CDR1 is SGHVS and CDR2 is FQNEAQ. The full variable domain, in which reference TRBV7-8 and TRBJ1-2 provide the parts outside the CDR3, is GAGVSQSPRYKVAKRGQDVALRCDPISGHVSLFWYQQALGQGPEFLTYFQNEAQLDKSGLPSDRFFAERPEGSVSTLKIQRTQQEDSAVYLCASSPRIPSHYGYTFGSGTRLTVV.

The CDR3, as DNA: TGTGCCTGGAGTGACGGCTTATATGGCTACACCTTC. This sequence encodes CAWSDGLYGYTF. This chain links TRBV30 with TRBJ1-2; D uncertain. The CDR3 totals 12 residues. Looked up from germline, CDR1 is GTSNPN and CDR2 is SVGIG (reference sequence). V shed 1 base and J shed 5 bases, with 8 bases lying between them.

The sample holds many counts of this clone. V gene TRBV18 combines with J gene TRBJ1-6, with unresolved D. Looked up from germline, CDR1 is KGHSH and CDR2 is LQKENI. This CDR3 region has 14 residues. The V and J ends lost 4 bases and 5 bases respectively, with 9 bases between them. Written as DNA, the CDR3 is TGTGCCAGCTCACTCCGCGGGGATAATTCACCCCTCCACTTT. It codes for CASSLRGDNSPLHF.

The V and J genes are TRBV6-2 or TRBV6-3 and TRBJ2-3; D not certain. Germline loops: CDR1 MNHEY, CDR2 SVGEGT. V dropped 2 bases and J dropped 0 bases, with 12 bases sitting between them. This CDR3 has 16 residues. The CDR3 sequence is CASSYEASSSTDTQYF. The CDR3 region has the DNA TGTGCCAGCAGTTACGAGGCTTCCAGTAGCACAGATACGCAGTATTTT.

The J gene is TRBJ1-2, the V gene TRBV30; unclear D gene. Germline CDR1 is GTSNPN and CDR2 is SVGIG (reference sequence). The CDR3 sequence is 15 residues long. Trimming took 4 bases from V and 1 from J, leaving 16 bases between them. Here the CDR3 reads CAWIPTSWSNYGYTF. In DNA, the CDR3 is TGTGCCTGGATACCCACCAGCTGGAGTAACTATGGCTACACCTTC. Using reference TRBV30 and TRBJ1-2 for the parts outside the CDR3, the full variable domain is SQTIHQWPATLVQPVGSPLSLECTVEGTSNPNLYWYRQAAGRGLQLLFYSVGIGQISSEVPQNLSASRPQDRQFILSSKKLLLSDSGFYLCAWIPTSWSNYGYTFGSGTRLTVV.

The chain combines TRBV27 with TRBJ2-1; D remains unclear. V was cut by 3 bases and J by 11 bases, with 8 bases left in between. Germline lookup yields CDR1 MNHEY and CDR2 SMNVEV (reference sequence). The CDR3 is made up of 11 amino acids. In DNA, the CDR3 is TGTGCCAGCAGTTTTACATATCAGCAGTTCTTC. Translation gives CASSFTYQQFF.

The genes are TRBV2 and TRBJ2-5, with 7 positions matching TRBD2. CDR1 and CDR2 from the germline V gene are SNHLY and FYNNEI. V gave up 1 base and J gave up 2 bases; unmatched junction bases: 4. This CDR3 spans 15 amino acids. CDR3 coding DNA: TGTGCCAGCAGTGAAGAGGGAGCGGGGCAAGAGACCCAGTACTTC. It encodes CASSEEGAGQETQYF.

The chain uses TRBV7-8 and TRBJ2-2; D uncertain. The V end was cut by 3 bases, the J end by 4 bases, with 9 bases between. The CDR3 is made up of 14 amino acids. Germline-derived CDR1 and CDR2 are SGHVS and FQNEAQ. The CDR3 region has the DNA TGTGCCAGCAGCTTGGTGGGTTTCACCGGGGAGCTGTTTTTT. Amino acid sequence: CASSLVGFTGELFF.

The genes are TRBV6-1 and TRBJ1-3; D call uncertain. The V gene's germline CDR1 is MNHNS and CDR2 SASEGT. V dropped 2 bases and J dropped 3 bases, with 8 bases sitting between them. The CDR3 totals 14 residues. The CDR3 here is CASSEQRGGNTIYF. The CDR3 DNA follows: TGTGCCAGCAGTGAACAGAGAGGTGGAAACACCATATATTTT.

The CDR3 DNA reads as TGTGCCAGTAGTAGGGCTCAAAGACGTCTCAGGAATCAGCCCCAGCATTTT. Translating gives CASSRAQRRLRNQPQHF. The chain is built from TRBV19 and TRBJ1-5; D uncertain. Germline V gives CDR1 LNHDA, CDR2 SQIVND (reference sequence). The ends were cut back, 4 bases at V and 4 bases at J, with 20 bases in the middle. The CDR3 consists of 17 residues.

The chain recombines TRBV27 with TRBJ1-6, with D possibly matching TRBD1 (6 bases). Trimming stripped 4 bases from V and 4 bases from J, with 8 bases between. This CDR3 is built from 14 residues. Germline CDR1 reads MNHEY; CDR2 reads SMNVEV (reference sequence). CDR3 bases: TGTGCCAGCAGTTGGGGACAATATAATTCACCCCTCCACTTT. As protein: CASSWGQYNSPLHF.

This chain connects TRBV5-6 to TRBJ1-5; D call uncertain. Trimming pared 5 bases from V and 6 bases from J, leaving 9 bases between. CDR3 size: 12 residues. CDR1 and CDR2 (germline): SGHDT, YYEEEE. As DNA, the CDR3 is TGTGCCAGCAGTTTTGGGAGTCAGCCCCAGCATTTT. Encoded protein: CASSFGSQPQHF. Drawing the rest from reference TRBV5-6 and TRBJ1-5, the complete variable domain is DAGVTQSPTHLIKTRGQQVTLRCSPKSGHDTVSWYQQALGQGPQFIFQYYEEEERQRGNFPDRFSGHQFPNYSSELNVNALLLGDSALYLCASSFGSQPQHFGDGTRLSIL.

The DNA for the CDR3 is TGTGCCAGCAGTTACTCGATTTACAGGGCCTACGAGCAGTACTTC. Translating gives CASSYSIYRAYEQYF. The chain links TRBV6-2 or TRBV6-3 to TRBJ2-7, with D tentatively TRBD1 (6 bases). The germline V and J ends were trimmed by 0 bases and 2 bases, with 11 bases remaining between them. Germline V gene lookup returns CDR1 MNHEY and CDR2 SVGEGT. This CDR3 region has 15 residues.

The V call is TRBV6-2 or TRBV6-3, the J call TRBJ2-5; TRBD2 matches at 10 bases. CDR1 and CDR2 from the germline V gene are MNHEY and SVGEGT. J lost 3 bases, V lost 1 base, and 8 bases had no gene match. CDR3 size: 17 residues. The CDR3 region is CASSYYDLAGGEETQYF. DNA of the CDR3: TGTGCCAGCAGTTACTACGATTTAGCGGGGGGTGAAGAGACCCAGTACTTC.

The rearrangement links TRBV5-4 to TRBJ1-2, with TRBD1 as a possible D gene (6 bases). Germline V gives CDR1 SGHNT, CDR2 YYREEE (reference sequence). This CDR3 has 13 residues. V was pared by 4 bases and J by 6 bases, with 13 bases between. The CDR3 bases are TGTGCCAGCAGCCTAAAGGGGGTCGATGGCTACACCTTC. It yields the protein CASSLKGVDGYTF.

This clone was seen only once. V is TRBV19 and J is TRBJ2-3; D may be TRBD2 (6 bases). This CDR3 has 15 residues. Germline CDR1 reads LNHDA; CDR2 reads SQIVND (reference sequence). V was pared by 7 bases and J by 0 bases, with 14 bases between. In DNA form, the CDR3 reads TGTGCCAGTACCCCTGGGGACTCCAGCACAGATACGCAGTATTTT. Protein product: CASTPGDSSTDTQYF.

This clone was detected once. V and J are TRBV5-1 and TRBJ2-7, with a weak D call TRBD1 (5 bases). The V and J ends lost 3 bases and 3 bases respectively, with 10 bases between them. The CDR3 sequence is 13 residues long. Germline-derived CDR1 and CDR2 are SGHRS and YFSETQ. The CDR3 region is CASSSIRGYEQYF. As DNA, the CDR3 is TGCGCCAGCAGCTCAATAAGGGGCTACGAGCAGTACTTC.

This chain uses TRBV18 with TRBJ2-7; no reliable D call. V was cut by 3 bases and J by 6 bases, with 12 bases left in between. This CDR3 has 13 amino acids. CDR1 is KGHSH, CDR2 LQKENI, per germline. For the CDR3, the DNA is TGTGCCAGCTCACCTAGTACGGGCAGCGAGCAGTACTTC. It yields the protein CASSPSTGSEQYF.